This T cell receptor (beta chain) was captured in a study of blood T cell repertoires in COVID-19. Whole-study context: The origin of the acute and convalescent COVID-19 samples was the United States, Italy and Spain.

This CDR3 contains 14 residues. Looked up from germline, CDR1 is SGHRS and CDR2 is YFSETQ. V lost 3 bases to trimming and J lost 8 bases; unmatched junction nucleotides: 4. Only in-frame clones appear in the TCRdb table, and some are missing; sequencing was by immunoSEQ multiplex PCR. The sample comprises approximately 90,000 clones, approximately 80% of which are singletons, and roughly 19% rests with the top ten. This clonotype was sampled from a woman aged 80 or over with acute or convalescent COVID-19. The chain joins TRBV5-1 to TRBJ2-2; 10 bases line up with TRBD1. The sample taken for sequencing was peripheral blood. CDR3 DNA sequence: TGCGCCAGCAGCTCCGGGACAGGGGAGGGGGAGCTGTTTTTT. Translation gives CASSSGTGEGELFF.